A selection of T cell receptor beta chains follows, all from one sample in a study of OX40 agonist ivuxolimab in advanced cancers. Sequencing used immunoSEQ multiplex PCR; TCRdb keeps in-frame clones, though not all of them. The sample comprises 55,000 to 80,000 clones, approximately 91% of which are singletons, and approximately 0.25% rests with the top ten. The specimen was CD4+ or CD8+ T cells sorted from blood, collected in a trial of the OX40 agonist ivuxolimab. The origin of the receptors is an adult with an advanced solid tumor such as melanoma, head and neck, liver or kidney cancer. Each CDR3 is given with its conserved first and last residue. A D gene is named only where the DNA matches it firmly. Clone size is stated in some rows and not others, as once, few, many or a class when expanded.

-	17	TRBV27	TRBD2	TRBJ2-3	CASSLTRRGGSTDTQYF	TGTGCCAGCAGTTTAACCCGTCGGGGGGGAAGCACAGATACGCAGTATTTT
-	18	TRBV18	TRBD1	TRBJ2-6	CASSPPGQAYSGANVLTF	TGTGCCAGCTCACCCCCGGGACAGGCCTACTCTGGGGCCAACGTCCTGACTTTC
-	12	TRBV6-1	-	TRBJ1-3	CASKADGNTIYF	TGTGCCAGCAAAGCAGATGGAAACACCATATATTTT
-	15	TRBV7-8	-	TRBJ1-1	CASSLGGTGLAEAFF	TGTGCCAGCAGCTTAGGGGGAACAGGATTGGCCGAAGCTTTCTTT
-	14	TRBV5-4	TRBD1	TRBJ2-7	CASRPGTGSYEQYF	TGTGCCAGCAGACCCGGGACAGGGTCCTACGAGCAGTACTTC
-	17	TRBV27	-	TRBJ1-5	CASRRHGQITSDQPQHF	TGTGCCAGCAGACGACACGGACAGATCACTTCGGATCAGCCCCAGCATTTT
-	13	TRBV28	-	TRBJ1-1	CASNRVERTEAFF	TGTGCCAGCAACAGAGTGGAGAGGACTGAAGCTTTCTTT
-	19	TRBV11-2	TRBD2	TRBJ2-3	CASSGKRFRLAGGVDTQYF	TGTGCCAGCAGCGGAAAGAGGTTTAGGCTAGCGGGAGGCGTAGATACGCAGTATTTT
-	14	TRBV7-2	-	TRBJ2-7	CASSPGQRAGEQYF	TGTGCCAGCAGCCCCGGGCAGAGGGCCGGAGAGCAGTACTTC
-	15	TRBV7-3	TRBD2	TRBJ2-1	CASSTGLAGENEQFF	TGTGCCAGCAGCACGGGACTAGCGGGAGAGAATGAGCAGTTCTTC
-	15	TRBV10-3	TRBD2	TRBJ2-1	CAISGGLAAGNEQFF	TGTGCCATCAGTGGGGGACTAGCGGCAGGCAATGAGCAGTTCTTC
-	17	TRBV14	TRBD2	TRBJ2-7	CASSQDLQTSGLNEQYF	TGTGCCAGCAGCCAAGATCTGCAGACTAGCGGACTGAACGAGCAGTACTTC
-	15	TRBV6-5	TRBD2	TRBJ2-7	CASSYAGSGSYEQYF	TGTGCCAGCAGTTACGCTGGTAGCGGGAGCTACGAGCAGTACTTC
-	14	TRBV7-2	TRBD1	TRBJ1-2	CASSFPGGGYGYTF	TGTGCCAGCAGCTTCCCAGGGGGCGGGTATGGCTACACCTTC
-	11	TRBV7-6	-	TRBJ2-7	CASSSAYEQYF	TGTGCCAGCAGCTCCGCCTACGAGCAGTACTTC
few	15	TRBV10-1	-	TRBJ2-1	CASSESGEVEDEQFF	TGCGCCAGCAGTGAGTCAGGAGAGGTGGAGGATGAGCAGTTCTTC
-	16	TRBV5-1	TRBD1	TRBJ2-7	CASSPRGDRDGGEQYF	TGCGCCAGCAGCCCCCGGGGGGACAGGGACGGTGGCGAGCAGTACTTC
-	18	TRBV19	TRBD2	TRBJ2-3	CASSIVGLAGPSTDTQYF	TGTGCCAGTAGTATAGTCGGCCTAGCGGGACCAAGCACAGATACGCAGTATTTT
-	16	TRBV27	TRBD1	TRBJ2-5	CASSLQTGGWQETQYF	TGTGCCAGCAGTTTGCAGACAGGGGGATGGCAAGAGACCCAGTACTTC
-	17	TRBV2	-	TRBJ2-6	CASSEGVGNSGANVLTF	TGTGCCAGCAGTGAAGGTGTTGGGAACTCTGGGGCCAACGTCCTGACTTTC
once	14	TRBV5-1	-	TRBJ1-2	CASSLGEGLTGYTF	TGCGCCAGCAGCCTGGGGGAGGGACTGACGGGCTACACCTTC
few	14	TRBV5-1	-	TRBJ2-7	CASSGGRPPYEQYF	TGCGCCAGCAGCGGAGGGAGGCCCCCGTACGAGCAGTACTTC
-	15	TRBV5-1	-	TRBJ2-7	CASSLGAANSYEQYF	TGCGCCAGCAGCTTGGGCGCGGCGAACTCCTACGAGCAGTACTTC
-	18	TRBV4-1	TRBD2	TRBJ2-2	CASSQVRLAGGGTGELFF	TGCGCCAGCAGCCAAGTTCGACTAGCGGGAGGAGGTACCGGGGAGCTGTTTTTT
-	15	TRBV11-2	-	TRBJ1-5	CASSLDGRINQPQHF	TGTGCCAGCAGCTTAGACGGCAGAATCAATCAGCCCCAGCATTTT
once	14	TRBV2	-	TRBJ2-5	CASSEGTGRETQYF	TGTGCCAGCAGTGAGGGTACAGGGAGAGAGACCCAGTACTTC
-	13	TRBV2	-	TRBJ1-2	CASGLDRYYGYTF	TGTGCCAGCGGCCTCGACAGGTACTATGGCTACACCTTC
-	16	TRBV15	-	TRBJ2-2	CATSRSPGEGPGELFF	TGTGCCACCAGCAGGTCCCCCGGAGAGGGGCCCGGGGAGCTGTTTTTT
-	14	TRBV11-3	-	TRBJ2-3	CASSHNREADTQYF	TGTGCCAGCAGCCATAACAGGGAGGCAGATACGCAGTATTTT
few	12	TRBV7-8	-	TRBJ2-3	CASSPDRQKQYF	TGTGCCAGCAGCCCCGACAGGCAAAAGCAGTATTTT
-	17	TRBV7-8	-	TRBJ2-1	CASSLGGGGSSYNEQFF	TGTGCCAGCAGCTTAGGAGGAGGGGGGAGCTCCTACAATGAGCAGTTCTTC
-	15	TRBV28	TRBD1	TRBJ2-2	CASSLGDRVTGELFF	TGTGCCAGCAGTTTAGGGGACAGGGTAACCGGGGAGCTGTTTTTT
-	13	TRBV28	-	TRBJ2-7	CASSLFFRYEQYF	TGTGCCAGCAGTTTATTTTTCCGGTACGAGCAGTACTTC
-	16	TRBV27	TRBD2	TRBJ2-5	CASSNQGTSDQETQYF	TGTGCCAGCAGCAACCAAGGGACTAGCGATCAAGAGACCCAGTACTTC
-	13	TRBV7-2	-	TRBJ2-5	CASRERSYETQYF	TGTGCCAGCAGGGAAAGGTCATATGAGACCCAGTACTTC
few	11	TRBV5-6	-	TRBJ1-1	CASMRNTEAFF	TGTGCCAGCATGCGGAACACTGAAGCTTTCTTT
-	11	TRBV2	-	TRBJ1-2	CASRGGDGYTF	TGTGCCAGCAGAGGGGGAGATGGCTACACCTTC
-	14	TRBV29-1	TRBD1	TRBJ2-3	CSAVGQTLFDTQYF	TGCAGCGCCGTGGGACAGACGCTTTTTGATACGCAGTATTTT
few	12	TRBV2	-	TRBJ1-2	CASSGVIYGYTF	TGTGCCAGCAGCGGGGTGATCTATGGCTACACCTTC
-	22	TRBV4-2	TRBD2	TRBJ2-3	CASSPGQGSTSGRARATDTQYF	TGTGCCAGCAGCCCGGGACAGGGATCCACTAGCGGGAGGGCCAGGGCCACAGATACGCAGTATTTT
-	14	TRBV7-2	-	TRBJ1-5	CASSREGVAQPQHF	TGTGCCAGCAGCAGGGAGGGGGTAGCTCAGCCCCAGCATTTT
-	14	TRBV18	-	TRBJ1-1	CASSPQGLDTEAFF	TGTGCCAGCTCACCTCAGGGGTTGGACACTGAAGCTTTCTTT
once	17	TRBV7-2	-	TRBJ2-1	CASSSRFAGAINNEQFF	TGTGCCAGCAGCTCAAGGTTCGCGGGGGCAATTAACAATGAGCAGTTCTTC
-	13	TRBV27	-	TRBJ2-3	CASSLSGTGGQYF	TGTGCCAGCAGTTTATCGGGGACGGGCGGGCAGTATTTT
-	17	TRBV5-1	TRBD1	TRBJ1-1	CASSRSGTGGLNTEAFF	TGCGCCAGCAGCCGATCCGGGACAGGGGGCCTGAACACTGAAGCTTTCTTT
-	18	TRBV5-5	-	TRBJ2-6	CASSLPGQVFSGANVLTF	TGTGCCAGCAGCTTACCGGGACAAGTGTTCTCTGGGGCCAACGTCCTGACTTTC
few	15	TRBV2	-	TRBJ1-3	CASSWVSKGGNTIYF	TGTGCCAGCAGTTGGGTCTCAAAGGGAGGAAACACCATATATTTT
-	15	TRBV19	TRBD2	TRBJ2-1	CASTSAGGSYNEQFF	TGTGCCAGTACCTCCGCGGGGGGGTCCTACAATGAGCAGTTCTTC
-	14	TRBV9	-	TRBJ1-2	CASSVVPRGEGYTF	TGTGCCAGCAGCGTAGTTCCGAGAGGGGAGGGCTACACCTTC
-	16	TRBV18	-	TRBJ2-7	CASSPTVLDRSYEQYF	TGTGCCAGCTCACCAACTGTTTTGGACAGATCCTACGAGCAGTACTTC
-	14	TRBV6-5	TRBD1	TRBJ2-5	CASTRGGFFETQYF	TGTGCCAGCACCCGAGGGGGCTTTTTTGAGACCCAGTACTTC
-	11	TRBV7-9	TRBD1	TRBJ2-1	CASSWSETGVF	TGTGCCAGCAGCTGGTCCGAGACAGGGGTCTTC
-	15	TRBV28	-	TRBJ1-4	CASSLSGTTTEKLFF	TGTGCCAGCAGTTTATCGGGGACAACGACTGAAAAACTGTTTTTT